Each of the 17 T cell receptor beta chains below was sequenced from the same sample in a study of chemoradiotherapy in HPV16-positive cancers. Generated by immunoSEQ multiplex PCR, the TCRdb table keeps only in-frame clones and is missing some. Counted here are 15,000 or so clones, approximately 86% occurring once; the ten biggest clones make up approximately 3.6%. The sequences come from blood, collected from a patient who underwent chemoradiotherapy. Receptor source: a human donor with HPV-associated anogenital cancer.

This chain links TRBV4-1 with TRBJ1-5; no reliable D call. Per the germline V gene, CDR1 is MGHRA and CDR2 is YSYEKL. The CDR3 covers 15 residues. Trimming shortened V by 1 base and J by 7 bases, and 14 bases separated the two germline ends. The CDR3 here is CASSQVLWAEQPQHF. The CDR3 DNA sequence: TGCGCCAGCAGCCAAGTCTTATGGGCAGAGCAGCCCCAGCATTTT.

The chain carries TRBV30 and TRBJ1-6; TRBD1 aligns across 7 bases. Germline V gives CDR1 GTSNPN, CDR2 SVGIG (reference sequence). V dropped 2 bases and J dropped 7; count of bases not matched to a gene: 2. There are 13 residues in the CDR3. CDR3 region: CAWSQGVNSPLHF. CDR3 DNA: TGTGCCTGGAGTCAGGGGGTGAATTCACCCCTCCACTTT.

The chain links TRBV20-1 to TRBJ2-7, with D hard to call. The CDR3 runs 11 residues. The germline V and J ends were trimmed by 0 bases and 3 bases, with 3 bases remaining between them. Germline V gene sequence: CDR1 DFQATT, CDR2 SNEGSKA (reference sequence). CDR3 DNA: TGCAGTGCTAGAGACGACTACGAGCAGTACTTC. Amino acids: CSARDDYEQYF.

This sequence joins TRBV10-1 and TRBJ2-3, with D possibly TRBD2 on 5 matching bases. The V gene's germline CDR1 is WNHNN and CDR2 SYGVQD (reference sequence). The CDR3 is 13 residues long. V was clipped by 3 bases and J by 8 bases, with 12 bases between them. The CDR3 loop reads CASSDFRGGTQYF. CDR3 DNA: TGCGCCAGCAGTGATTTTCGGGGTGGTACGCAGTATTTT.

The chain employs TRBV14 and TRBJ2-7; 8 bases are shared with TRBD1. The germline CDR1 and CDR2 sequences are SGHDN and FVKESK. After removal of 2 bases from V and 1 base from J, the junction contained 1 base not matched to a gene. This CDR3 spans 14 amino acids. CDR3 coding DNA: TGTGCCAGCAGCCAATGGGACAGGTCCTACGAGCAGTACTTC. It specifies CASSQWDRSYEQYF.

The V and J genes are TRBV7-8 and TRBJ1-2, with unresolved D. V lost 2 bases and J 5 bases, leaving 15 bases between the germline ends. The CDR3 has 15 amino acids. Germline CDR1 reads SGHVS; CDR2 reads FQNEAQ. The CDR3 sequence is CASSLRTSAAYGYTF. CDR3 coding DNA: TGTGCCAGCAGCTTAAGGACGTCTGCGGCGTATGGCTACACCTTC.

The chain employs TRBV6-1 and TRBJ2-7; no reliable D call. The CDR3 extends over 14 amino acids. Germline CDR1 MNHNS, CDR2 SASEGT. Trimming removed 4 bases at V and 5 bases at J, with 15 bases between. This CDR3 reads CASSVVRRADEQYF. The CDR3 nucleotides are TGTGCCAGCAGTGTAGTGAGACGTGCAGACGAGCAGTACTTC.

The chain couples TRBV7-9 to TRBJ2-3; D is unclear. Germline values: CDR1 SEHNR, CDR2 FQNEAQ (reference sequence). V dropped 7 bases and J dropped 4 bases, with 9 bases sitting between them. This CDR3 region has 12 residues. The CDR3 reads CASTVSSDTQYF. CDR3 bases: TGTGCCAGCACAGTCTCGTCAGATACGCAGTATTTT.

The CDR3 sequence: CASSERAPGQLYEQYF. The CDR3 coding sequence is TGCGCCAGCAGTGAGAGGGCTCCGGGACAGTTATACGAGCAGTACTTC. This rearrangement joins TRBV10-2 to TRBJ2-7, with 7 bases identical to TRBD1. V lost 2 bases, J lost 4 bases, and 11 bases stayed unmatched. The germline V gene encodes CDR1 WSHSY and CDR2 SAAADI. CDR3 length equals 16 residues.

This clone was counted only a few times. The chain's CDR3 is CATRGGDLMETQYF. In nucleotides, the CDR3 is TGCGCCACTAGAGGGGGGGATTTGATGGAGACCCAGTACTTC. The V gene is TRBV5-1, the J gene TRBJ2-5; D possibly corresponds to TRBD2 (7 bases). Germline V gene sequence: CDR1 SGHRS, CDR2 YFSETQ. This CDR3 spans 14 amino acids. The germline V and J ends were trimmed by 9 bases and 5 bases, with 20 bases remaining between them.

The CDR3: CASEDRVGDTQYF. The CDR3 DNA reads TGTGCCAGCGAGGACAGAGTTGGGGATACGCAGTATTTT. This chain uses TRBV6-5 with TRBJ2-3; weak D call: TRBD1 (6 bases). The CDR3 totals 13 residues. CDR1 and CDR2 from the germline V gene are MNHEY and SVGAGI. V lost 8 bases and J 6 bases, leaving 15 bases between the germline ends.

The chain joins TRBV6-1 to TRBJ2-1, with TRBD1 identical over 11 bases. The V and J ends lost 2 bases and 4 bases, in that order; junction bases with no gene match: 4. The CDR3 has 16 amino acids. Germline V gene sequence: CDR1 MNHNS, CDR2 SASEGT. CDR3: CASSERTGGGYNEQFF. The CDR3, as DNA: TGTGCCAGCAGTGAACGGACAGGGGGCGGGTACAATGAGCAGTTCTTC.

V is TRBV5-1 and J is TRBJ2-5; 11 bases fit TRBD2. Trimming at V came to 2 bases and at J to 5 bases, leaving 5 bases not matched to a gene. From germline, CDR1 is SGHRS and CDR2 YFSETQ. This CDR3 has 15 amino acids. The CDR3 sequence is CASSFSGGAFETQYF. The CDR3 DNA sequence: TGCGCCAGCAGCTTTAGCGGGGGGGCTTTCGAGACCCAGTACTTC.

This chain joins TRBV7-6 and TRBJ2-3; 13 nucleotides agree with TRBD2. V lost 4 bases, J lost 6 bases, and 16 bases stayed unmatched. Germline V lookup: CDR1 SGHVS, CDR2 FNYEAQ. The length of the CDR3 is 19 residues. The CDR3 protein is CASSSLAGTSGMVGDTQYF. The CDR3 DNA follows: TGTGCCAGCAGCTCGTTAGCCGGGACTAGCGGGATGGTTGGGGATACGCAGTATTTT.

This CDR3 reads CASGLTSGTYEQYF. CDR3 coding DNA: TGTGCCAGCGGTTTAACTAGCGGTACCTACGAGCAGTACTTC. The rearrangement uses TRBV7-9 and TRBJ2-7, with 8 nucleotides matching TRBD2. V lost 8 bases, J lost 2 bases, and 8 bases stayed unmatched. CDR1 and CDR2 from the germline V gene are SEHNR and FQNEAQ (reference sequence). The CDR3 consists of 14 residues.

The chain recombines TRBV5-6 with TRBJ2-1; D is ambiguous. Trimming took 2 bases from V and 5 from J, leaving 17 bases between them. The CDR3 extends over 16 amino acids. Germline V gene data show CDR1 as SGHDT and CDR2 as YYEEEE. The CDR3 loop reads CASSLRNPFIDNEQFF. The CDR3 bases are TGTGCCAGCAGCTTAAGGAATCCCTTTATAGACAATGAGCAGTTCTTC.

In DNA, the CDR3 is TGTGCCAGCAGTTTATCGGCGAGAAAGGACGAGCAGTACTTC. Protein product: CASSLSARKDEQYF. This chain links TRBV28 with TRBJ2-7; unclear D gene. The germline gives CDR1 MDHEN, CDR2 SYDVKM. The CDR3 runs to 14 residues. Trimming left V 1 base short and J 5 bases short, with 12 bases between.